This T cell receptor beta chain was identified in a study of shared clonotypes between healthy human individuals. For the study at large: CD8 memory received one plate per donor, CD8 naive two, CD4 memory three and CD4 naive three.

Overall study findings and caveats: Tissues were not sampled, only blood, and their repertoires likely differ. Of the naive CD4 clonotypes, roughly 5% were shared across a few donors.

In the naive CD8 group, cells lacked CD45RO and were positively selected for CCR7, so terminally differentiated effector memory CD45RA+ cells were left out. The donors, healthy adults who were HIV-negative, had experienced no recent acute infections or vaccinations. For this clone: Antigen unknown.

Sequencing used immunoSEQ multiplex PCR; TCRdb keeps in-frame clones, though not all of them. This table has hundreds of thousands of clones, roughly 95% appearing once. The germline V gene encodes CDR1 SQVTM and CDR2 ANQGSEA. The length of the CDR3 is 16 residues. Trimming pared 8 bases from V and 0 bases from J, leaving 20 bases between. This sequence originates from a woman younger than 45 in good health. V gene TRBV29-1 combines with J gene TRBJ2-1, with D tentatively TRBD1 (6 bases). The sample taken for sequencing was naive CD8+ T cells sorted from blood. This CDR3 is CSSIFPGQSSYNEQFF. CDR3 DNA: TGCAGCTCTATTTTCCCGGGACAAAGCTCCTACAATGAGCAGTTCTTC.